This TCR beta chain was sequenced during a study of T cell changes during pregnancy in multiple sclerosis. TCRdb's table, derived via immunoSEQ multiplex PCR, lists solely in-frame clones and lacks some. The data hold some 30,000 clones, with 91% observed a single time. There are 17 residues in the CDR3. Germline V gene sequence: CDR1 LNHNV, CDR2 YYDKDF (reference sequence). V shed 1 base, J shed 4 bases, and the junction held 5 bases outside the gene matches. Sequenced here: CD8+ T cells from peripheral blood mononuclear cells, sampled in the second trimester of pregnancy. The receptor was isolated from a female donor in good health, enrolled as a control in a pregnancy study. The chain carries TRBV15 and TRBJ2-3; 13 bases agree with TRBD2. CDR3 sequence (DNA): TGTGCCACCAGCAGAGGGACTAGCGGGGGTGGGGCAGATACGCAGTATTTT. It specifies CATSRGTSGGGADTQYF.